The TCR beta chain described here comes from a study of OX40 agonist ivuxolimab in advanced cancers. Trimming pared 1 base from V and 2 bases from J, leaving 14 bases between. CDR3 length: 16 amino acids. The germline V gene encodes CDR1 SGHNT and CDR2 YENEEA. Sequencing was performed with immunoSEQ multiplex PCR; in TCRdb, only in-frame clones are kept and a portion is missing. Among 77,000 or so clones listed, more than 75% were seen once. Overall study findings and caveats: Among some nonresponders, normalized T-cell clonal expansion was also low.

As regards this clone: The antigen is unknown.

Specimen: CD4+ or CD8+ T cells sorted from blood, collected in a trial of the OX40 agonist ivuxolimab. The TCR was taken from an adult with an advanced solid tumor such as melanoma, head and neck, liver or kidney cancer. This chain links TRBV11-3 with TRBJ1-2; D may be TRBD1 (6 bases). The CDR3 spells CASSLVGHQMNYGYTF. The CDR3 nucleotides are TGTGCCAGCAGCTTAGTGGGACATCAGATGAACTATGGCTACACCTTC.